This TCR beta chain was recovered during a study of radiation and T cells in renal cell carcinoma. Study background: Nephrectomy followed 15 Gy stereotactic body radiation by 4 weeks.

Time point described: blood 2 weeks post-SBRT. This sample's treatment: 15 Gy SBRT to primary tumor, nephrectomy 4 weeks later. Blood was sampled at baseline, 2 weeks and 4 weeks after SBRT. This renal cell carcinoma was of the clear cell type. Points on this clone: Its antigen is not known.

The repertoire was sequenced with immunoSEQ multiplex PCR; TCRdb's copy has only in-frame clones and lacks some. The sample has around 80,000 clones, 82% seen once; the top ten hold under 6.5%. Study-level points and caveats: From baseline, blood top tumor clonotypes peaked at 2 weeks post-radiation.

Germline V lookup: CDR1 LNHDA, CDR2 SQIVND (reference sequence). The CDR3 is made up of 14 amino acids. V was cut by 4 bases and J by 0 bases, with 10 bases left in between. V and J are TRBV19 and TRBJ2-7, with D maybe TRBD1 (6 bases). Material: blood, obtained from a patient whose treatment included radiotherapy and nephrectomy. The origin of this receptor is a man between 60 and 75 years old with renal cell carcinoma. CDR3 sequence reads: CASSTRDNSYEQYF. CDR3 bases: TGTGCCAGTAGTACCCGGGACAACTCCTACGAGCAGTACTTC.